The 5 T cell receptor beta chains below were found in one sample sequenced in a study of cytomegalovirus exposure and HLA in healthy donors. Primers included in the PCR were 60 Vbeta and 13 Jbeta primers. Profiling relied on immunoSEQ multiplex PCR, and the TCRdb table lists in-frame clones only, not all of them. The sample includes roughly 120,000 clones, approximately 82% seen only once; the top ten take around 3%. Material for sequencing was PBMCs. These receptors came from a woman aged 18-35 years in good health and CMV-seropositive.

The V gene is TRBV2, the J gene TRBJ1-5; possible D gene TRBD1, 5 bases. Trimming removed 5 bases from V and 6 bases from J, with 20 bases in between. The CDR3 contains 16 residues. Germline assignment: CDR1 SNHLY and CDR2 FYNNEI. In DNA form, the CDR3 reads TGTGCCAGCAGTATATCCCAGGGAATGATGGGTCAGCCCCAGCATTTT. This gives the protein CASSISQGMMGQPQHF.

The chain carries TRBV5-1 and TRBJ2-7, with 10 bases matching TRBD1. Germline lookup yields CDR1 SGHRS and CDR2 YFSETQ. The CDR3 is 15 residues long. V was pared by 5 bases and J by 5 bases, with 10 bases of the junction left unmatched. CDR3 sequence (DNA): TGCGCCAGCAGACCGGGAGGGACAGGGGACGACGAGCAGTACTTC. Protein product: CASRPGGTGDDEQYF.

The chain uses TRBV6-5 and TRBJ2-2; no firm D call. From germline, CDR1 is MNHEY and CDR2 SVGAGI. CDR3 length equals 14 residues. Trimming left V 7 bases short and J 2 bases short, with 11 bases between. As DNA, the CDR3 is TGTGCCAGCACCTTCGAGCATAACACCGGGGAGCTGTTTTTT. Translation gives CASTFEHNTGELFF.

This clone was recorded once. The chain is built from TRBV5-6 and TRBJ1-4; maybe TRBD1 (5 bases). Germline V gene lookup returns CDR1 SGHDT and CDR2 YYEEEE. CDR3 length equals 15 residues. V was trimmed by 0 bases and J by 2 bases, leaving 8 bases between them. The CDR3 sequence: CASSLAGITNEKLFF. The CDR3 DNA follows: TGTGCCAGCAGCTTGGCAGGGATTACTAATGAAAAACTGTTTTTT.

The genes are TRBV30 and TRBJ2-2; a possible D gene is TRBD2 (6 bases). The CDR3 loop spans 14 amino acids. Germline values: CDR1 GTSNPN, CDR2 SVGIG (reference sequence). V lost 0 bases, J lost 4 bases, and 9 bases lay in between. Here the CDR3 reads CAWSVAGGTGELFF. In DNA, the CDR3 is TGTGCCTGGAGTGTAGCCGGGGGCACCGGGGAGCTGTTTTTT. Combining the CDR3 with reference TRBV30 and TRBJ2-2 gives the whole variable domain SQTIHQWPATLVQPVGSPLSLECTVEGTSNPNLYWYRQAAGRGLQLLFYSVGIGQISSEVPQNLSASRPQDRQFILSSKKLLLSDSGFYLCAWSVAGGTGELFFGEGSRLTVL.